The T cell receptor (beta chain) described here comes from a study of blood T cells in healthy people across ages. In the study overall: About one barcoded beta molecule per two T cells came from capture by template switching.

The authors ran a second PCR of 7 to 11 cycles using a sample-barcoded 5' primer and a J-beta primer mix. Researchers report that a template-switch adaptor with 12 random nucleotides tagged each cDNA molecule. TCRdb independently ran MiXCR on the 5' RACE reads; one entry per CDR3 protein. The repertoire holds about 1.6 million distinct CDR3 sequences, with 30% to 35% as singletons. Each donor's blood draw was roughly 10 milliliters of peripheral blood. V dropped 9 bases and J dropped 10 bases, with 10 bases sitting between them. The CDR3 extends over 10 amino acids. Germline loops: CDR1 LNHDA, CDR2 SQIVND (reference sequence).

The chain employs TRBV19 and TRBJ2-1; D perhaps matches TRBD1 (5 bases). What was sequenced was blood. The sequence was collected from a woman in her thirties in good health. Written as DNA, the CDR3 is TGTGCCAGCAGTGGACACGAGCAGTTCTTC. Translating gives CASSGHEQFF.